Below are 5 T cell receptor beta chains sequenced from a single sample in a study of post-analysis software for immune sequencing data. Prepared libraries of TCR beta cDNA carried unique molecular identifiers. TCRdb re-derived calls from the PCR reads in MiXCR, one entry per CDR3 protein. The sample gives some 500,000 distinct CDR3 sequences, roughly 45% of which show up once; about 12% is in the top ten. Notes on the study in general: Patients carried a few TRBV segments more frequently than controls did, and TRBV5-6, TRBV5-1 and TRBV20-1 were among them.

These receptors have no known antigen. Sample: blood. These receptors were collected from a girl aged 10 to 17 with multiple sclerosis.

The chain links TRBV5-1 to TRBJ2-5, with TRBD1 matching 7 bases. This CDR3 contains 14 residues. CDR1 SGHRS and CDR2 YFSETQ come from the germline V gene. V shed 4 bases, J shed 2 bases, and the junction held 5 bases outside the gene matches. The DNA for the CDR3 is TGCGCCAGCAGCGAGGGACAGCCACAAGAGACCCAGTACTTC. It yields the protein CASSEGQPQETQYF.

V gene TRBV7-2 combines with J gene TRBJ2-5; D is uncertain. Trimming shortened V by 5 bases and J by 3 bases, and 13 bases separated the two germline ends. From germline, CDR1 is SGHTA and CDR2 FQGNSA. The CDR3 has 14 residues. CDR3 protein: CASSVVGWEETQYF. The CDR3 nucleotides read TGTGCCAGCAGCGTCGTCGGGTGGGAAGAGACCCAGTACTTC. Using reference TRBV7-2 and TRBJ2-5 for the parts outside the CDR3, the full variable domain is GAGVSQSPSNKVTEKGKDVELRCDPISGHTALYWYRQSLGQGLEFLIYFQGNSAPDKSGLPSDRFSAERTGGSVSTLTIQRTQQEDSAVYLCASSVVGWEETQYFGPGTRLLVL.

Only a few counts were recorded for this clonotype. The rearrangement uses TRBV5-1 and TRBJ2-7, with 9 bases identical to TRBD1. Germline V lookup: CDR1 SGHRS, CDR2 YFSETQ. Germline trimming cut 6 bases from V and 4 bases from J; bases unmatched to any gene: 5. The CDR3 extends over 13 amino acids. The chain's CDR3 is CASTPGQGYEQYF. As DNA, the CDR3 is TGCGCCAGCACCCCGGGACAGGGTTACGAGCAGTACTTC.

In this sample, this clonotype turned up a few times. The chain joins TRBV3-1 to TRBJ2-3; TRBD1 matches 9 bases. The CDR3 covers 16 residues. Trimming cost V 0 bases and J 5 bases; bases outside gene matches: 6. Germline V CDR1 and CDR2: LGHDT, YNNKEL (reference sequence). DNA for the CDR3: TGTGCCAGCAGCCAAGATACGACAGGGGGACTAGATACGCAGTATTTT. It codes for CASSQDTTGGLDTQYF.

The gene calls are TRBV6-7 and TRBJ2-3, with 9 bases lining up with TRBD1. TRBV6-7 belongs to the ORF category, with a function that is uncertain. V was pared by 3 bases and J by 6 bases, with 10 bases of the junction left unmatched. The CDR3 extends over 16 amino acids. In DNA form, the CDR3 reads TGTGCCAGCAGTTATGGGACAGGGAAGGGTACGGATACGCAGTATTTT. It translates to CASSYGTGKGTDTQYF.